The TCR beta chain under discussion was sequenced for a study of OX40 agonist ivuxolimab in advanced cancers. Study-wide context: Melanoma, hepatocellular carcinoma, head and neck or renal cell cancer occurred in dose-escalation patients.

Worth noting for this clone: Its specificity is unknown.

Germline loops: CDR1 LNHDA, CDR2 SQIVND (reference sequence). Trimming removed 9 bases at V and 4 bases at J, with 21 bases between. CDR3 length: 15 amino acids. Overall study results and limits: Both blood CD4+ and CD8+ T cells showed clonal growth by week 6 at 0.1 to 3.0 mg/kg.

TCRdb keeps only in-frame clones here, not all; method: immunoSEQ multiplex PCR. The sample lists about 95,000 clones, about 88% occurring once. This receptor was identified in an adult with an advanced solid tumor such as melanoma, head and neck, liver or kidney cancer. The specimen comprised CD4+ or CD8+ T cells sorted from blood, sampled in a trial of the OX40 agonist ivuxolimab. The chain couples TRBV19 to TRBJ1-2; D unclear. The CDR3 DNA sequence: TGTGCCAGCAAACGCCGGGTTCCCGAATCCTATGGCTACACCTTC. It translates to CASKRRVPESYGYTF.